A single sample is the source of the 32 T cell receptor beta chains below, sequenced in a study of blood T cell repertoires in COVID-19 (TCRdb year 2020). The receptor library was made with the immunoSEQ multiplex PCR assay. Sourced from immuneACCESS, this table was stored by TCRdb with only in-frame sequences that have V and J called. A share of the clones is absent; for the studies checked, an unresolved V gene accounts for under half, and the remainder has no known explanation. The sample table records more than 200,000 clones; roughly 86% of these occur just once. The leading ten clones occupy approximately 4.3% of the sample. Sequenced sample: PBMCs or T cells enriched from blood (not recorded which). The source is a woman in her twenties or thirties with acute COVID-19.

The chain combines TRBV6-1 with TRBJ2-6; 10 positions agree with TRBD1. The CDR3 length is 16 residues. V was pared by 4 bases and J by 2 bases, with 2 bases of the junction left unmatched. CDR1 and CDR2 (germline): MNHNS, SASEGT. The CDR3 DNA is TGTGCCAGCAGTGCTGGACAGGGGGCTGGGGCCAACGTCCTGACTTTC. Protein product: CASSAGQGAGANVLTF.

V and J are TRBV11-1 and TRBJ1-5; D is ambiguous. This CDR3 comprises 13 residues. Germline-derived CDR1 and CDR2 are SGHAT and FQDESV (reference sequence). V was trimmed by 1 base and J by 4 bases, leaving 5 bases between them. CDR3 sequence (DNA): TGTGCCAGCAGCTTAGGGCAGAATCAGCCCCAGCATTTT. It encodes CASSLGQNQPQHF.

The table lists this clone with a count of one. The same CDR3 is also encoded by other DNA sequences in this sample. V usage is TRBV9 and J usage is TRBJ2-3, with D perhaps TRBD1 (6 bases). V dropped 0 bases and J dropped 4 bases, with 9 bases sitting between them. Germline loops: CDR1 SGDLS, CDR2 YYNGEE. The CDR3 extends over 14 amino acids. CDR3 residues: CASSVGQGPDTQYF. DNA for the CDR3: TGTGCCAGCAGCGTAGGGCAGGGGCCAGATACGCAGTATTTT.

The V gene is TRBV10-2, the J gene TRBJ1-6; 7 bases align to TRBD1. V lost 10 bases to trimming and J lost 5 bases; unmatched junction nucleotides: 8. The CDR3 loop spans 14 amino acids. The germline CDR1 and CDR2 sequences are WSHSY and SAAADI. The chain's CDR3 is CATEQGFDNSPLHF. The CDR3 bases are TGCGCCACCGAACAGGGGTTCGATAATTCACCCCTCCACTTT.

This rearrangement joins TRBV7-9 to TRBJ2-3; 8 positions match TRBD1. Germline CDR1 and CDR2: SEHNR and FQNEAQ (reference sequence). Losses at the gene ends were 5 bases for V and 3 bases for J; bases not matched to a gene: 7. The CDR3 runs to 15 residues. CDR3 sequence (DNA): TGTGCCAGCAGCCCCAGGGGGCAGGGGACAGATACGCAGTATTTT. This sequence encodes CASSPRGQGTDTQYF.

The V gene is TRBV7-6, the J gene TRBJ2-3, with D unresolved. The CDR3 runs 16 residues. Germline assignment: CDR1 SGHVS and CDR2 FNYEAQ. Trimming removed 1 base at V and 0 bases at J, with 11 bases between. DNA of the CDR3: TGTGCCAGCAGCTTAGGCCACATGCCAAGCACAGATACGCAGTATTTT. It translates to CASSLGHMPSTDTQYF.

The chain carries TRBV6-2 or TRBV6-3 and TRBJ2-2; D call uncertain. V shed 4 bases and J shed 2 bases, with 5 bases lying between them. The CDR3 has 13 residues. Germline-derived CDR1 and CDR2 are MNHEY and SVGEGT. In DNA form, the CDR3 reads TGTGCCAGCAGTTCGGGTAACACCGGGGAGCTGTTTTTT. Protein product: CASSSGNTGELFF.

The chain joins TRBV9 to TRBJ2-5, with a tentative D call TRBD1 (5 bases). With 0 bases removed from V and 0 bases from J, the gap between germline ends came to 9 bases. The CDR3 totals 15 residues. CDR1 and CDR2 from the germline V gene are SGDLS and YYNGEE. CDR3: CASSVGQGYQETQYF. The CDR3 DNA follows: TGTGCCAGCAGCGTAGGGCAGGGATACCAAGAGACCCAGTACTTC. The variable domain in full, with the rest retrieved from reference TRBV9 and TRBJ2-5, is DSGVTQTPKHLITATGQRVTLRCSPRSGDLSVYWYQQSLDQGLQFLIQYYNGEERAKGNILERFSAQQFPDLHSELNLSSLELGDSALYFCASSVGQGYQETQYFGPGTRLLVL.

The J gene is TRBJ1-1, the V gene TRBV5-3, with 8 bases matching TRBD1. TRBV5-3 belongs to the ORF category, with a function that is uncertain. Unmatched junction bases numbered 4, after V lost 5 bases and J lost 4 bases. This CDR3 has 13 residues. CDR3 region: CARSFTGGTEAFF. The CDR3 DNA sequence: TGTGCCAGAAGTTTTACAGGGGGCACTGAAGCTTTCTTT.

V gene TRBV5-4 combines with J gene TRBJ1-3; TRBD1 aligns across 10 bases. Germline CDR1 reads SGHNT; CDR2 reads YYREEE (reference sequence). The length of the CDR3 is 16 residues. V was pared by 6 bases and J by 2 bases, with 8 bases of the junction left unmatched. The CDR3 nucleotides read TGTGCCAGCACCGGGACAGGGGAGAGGACTGGAAACACCATATATTTT. Its protein is CASTGTGERTGNTIYF.

The chain carries TRBV7-2 and TRBJ1-5; 7 nucleotides align to TRBD1. The CDR3 has 16 amino acids. The germline gives CDR1 SGHTA, CDR2 FQGNSA. With V trimmed by 2 bases and J by 7 bases, 11 bases remained unmatched. CDR3 DNA: TGTGCCAGCAGCTTAATCCGCCAGGGGGGCGGGCAGCCCCAGCATTTT. Its protein product is CASSLIRQGGGQPQHF.

The gene calls are TRBV7-9 and TRBJ1-3; D uncertain. CDR1 is SEHNR and CDR2 is FQNEAQ in the germline V gene (reference sequence). V was pared by 6 bases and J by 0 bases, with 9 bases between. The CDR3 contains 14 residues. CDR3 nucleotides: TGTGCCAGCAGGATAGGGAGCTCTGGAAACACCATATATTTT. Translating gives CASRIGSSGNTIYF.

The V call is TRBV14, the J call TRBJ2-2, with D uncertain. The CDR3 has 13 residues. Trimming removed 4 bases at V and 7 bases at J, with 10 bases between. The germline CDR1 and CDR2 sequences are SGHDN and FVKESK. The CDR3 protein is CASSPTRNGELFF. The CDR3 DNA reads TGTGCCAGCAGCCCCACCAGGAACGGGGAGCTGTTTTTT.

The chain couples TRBV10-2 to TRBJ2-7; TRBD1 is a possible D gene (5 bases). CDR1 is WSHSY, CDR2 SAAADI, per germline. Trimming pared 3 bases from V and 5 bases from J, leaving 5 bases between. This CDR3 region has 11 residues. The CDR3 nucleotides are TGCGCCAGCAGTGAAGGGGACGAGCAGTACTTC. Protein sequence: CASSEGDEQYF.

J is TRBJ2-3 and V is TRBV6-4; D remains ambiguous. CDR1 and CDR2 from the germline V gene are MRHNA and SNTAGT. Trimming stripped 2 bases from V and 5 bases from J, with 8 bases between. CDR3 length: 13 amino acids. DNA for the CDR3: TGTGCCAGCAGTGACAACTCATTAGATACGCAGTATTTT. Translation gives CASSDNSLDTQYF.

The V gene is TRBV2, the J gene TRBJ2-3, with 7 bases aligning to TRBD1. This CDR3 has 15 residues. Trimming at V came to 4 bases and at J to 3 bases, leaving 7 bases not matched to a gene. In germline, CDR1 is SNHLY, CDR2 FYNNEI. CDR3 sequence reads: CASSVEDRVTDTQYF. The CDR3 DNA is TGTGCCAGCAGTGTGGAAGACAGGGTAACAGATACGCAGTATTTT.

This clone appeared a single time. Within the sample, other DNA sequences also encode this same CDR3. The chain uses TRBV5-1 and TRBJ1-1, with D possibly being TRBD1 (5 bases). Germline V gene data show CDR1 as SGHRS and CDR2 as YFSETQ. The CDR3 is 14 residues long. Trimming removed 0 bases at V and 4 bases at J, with 10 bases between. CDR3 region: CASSLDRRGTEAFF. For the CDR3, the DNA is TGCGCCAGCAGCTTGGACAGGCGGGGCACTGAAGCTTTCTTT.

This rearrangement joins TRBV7-8 to TRBJ2-1; a weak D match, TRBD2 (6 bases). CDR1 is SGHVS, CDR2 FQNEAQ, per germline. Between the trimmed V and J ends, which lost 5 bases and 3 bases, there was a span of 17 bases. The CDR3 covers 16 residues. In nucleotides, the CDR3 is TGTGCCAGCAGCCCCCCGACGGGGGTCCTCTACAATGAGCAGTTCTTC. The encoded protein is CASSPPTGVLYNEQFF.

The rearrangement uses TRBV2 and TRBJ1-5; perhaps TRBD1 as D (6 bases). Trimming cost V 5 bases and J 4 bases, with 12 bases left between them. Germline CDR1 SNHLY, CDR2 FYNNEI. The CDR3 runs 14 residues. In DNA form, the CDR3 reads TGTGCCAGCAGTAAACAGGGAGAGAATCAGCCCCAGCATTTT. This translates into CASSKQGENQPQHF.

The chain has TRBV10-3 and TRBJ2-7, with 10 bases aligning to TRBD1. J gave up 5 bases and V 10 bases, and 8 bases lay outside the gene matches. The CDR3 spans 13 residues. The germline V gene has CDR1 ENHRY and CDR2 SYGVKD. The CDR3 protein is CATRTGGIDEQYF. CDR3 nucleotide sequence: TGTGCCACCCGGACAGGGGGTATCGACGAGCAGTACTTC.

The rearrangement uses TRBV7-9 and TRBJ1-5, with D unresolved. V was shortened by 1 base and J by 2 bases, with 12 bases between the two germline ends. CDR3 length: 16 amino acids. From germline, CDR1 is SEHNR and CDR2 FQNEAQ (reference sequence). CDR3 amino acids: CASSLGRVSGNQPQHF. Written as DNA, the CDR3 is TGTGCCAGCAGCTTAGGTAGGGTTAGCGGCAATCAGCCCCAGCATTTT.

The chain has TRBV24-1 and TRBJ1-4, with TRBD1 matching 7 bases. Germline V CDR1 and CDR2: KGHDR, SFDVKD. J gave up 8 bases and V 9 bases, and 8 bases lay outside the gene matches. CDR3 length: 13 amino acids. The CDR3 nucleotides are TGTGCCACCCAGGGGACAGAGAGGGAAAAACTGTTTTTT. Protein: CATQGTEREKLFF.

V and J are TRBV13 and TRBJ1-1; D gene ambiguous. The germline V and J ends were trimmed by 0 bases and 1 base, with 6 bases remaining between them. The V gene's germline CDR1 is PRHDT and CDR2 FYEKMQ (reference sequence). This CDR3 spans 14 amino acids. CDR3 bases: TGTGCCAGCAGCTTAGGCCTTCGGAACACTGAAGCTTTCTTT. It codes for CASSLGLRNTEAFF.

This chain uses TRBV10-3 with TRBJ2-2; 12 bases map to TRBD1. The trim removed 4 bases at V and 6 bases at J, leaving 6 bases unmatched. The CDR3 totals 16 residues. The V gene's germline CDR1 is ENHRY and CDR2 SYGVKD. The DNA of the CDR3 is TGTGCCATCAGTGGGGGACAGGGGGCGGGCCCCGGGGAGCTGTTTTTT. Amino acids: CAISGGQGAGPGELFF.

This clone was detected only once. The chain combines TRBV30 with TRBJ1-6, with D perhaps matching TRBD1 (5 bases). CDR3 length equals 13 residues. Trimming left V 3 bases short and J 10 bases short, with 13 bases between. Germline-derived CDR1 and CDR2 are GTSNPN and SVGIG (reference sequence). CDR3 sequence: CAWSSQGGSPLHF. The CDR3 nucleotides are TGTGCCTGGAGCAGTCAGGGAGGGTCACCCCTCCACTTT.

On this clone itself: Other DNA sequences in the same sample also yield this CDR3. The CDR3 region has the DNA TGTGCCAGCAGCCCGACAGGGGGGCTTTACAATGAGCAGTTCTTC. Translating gives CASSPTGGLYNEQFF. V gene TRBV9 combines with J gene TRBJ2-1; TRBD1 aligns across 9 bases. Germline CDR1 SGDLS, CDR2 YYNGEE. The J segment lost 4 bases and the V segment lost 4 bases, leaving 6 bases of the junction unmatched. The CDR3 sequence is 15 residues long.

This chain joins TRBV11-2 and TRBJ2-7, with 9 bases aligning to TRBD1. Per the germline V gene, CDR1 is SGHAT and CDR2 is FQNNGV. The length of the CDR3 is 14 residues. Unmatched junction bases numbered 9, after V lost 9 bases and J lost 3 bases. The CDR3, as DNA: TGTGCCAGTCTGGACAGGGGTAATGTCTACGAGCAGTACTTC. It is translated as CASLDRGNVYEQYF.

This clone was detected ten times or more. The chain links TRBV19 to TRBJ2-7; no reliable D call. The germline V and J ends were trimmed by 5 bases and 3 bases, with 14 bases remaining between them. The germline V gene encodes CDR1 LNHDA and CDR2 SQIVND (reference sequence). The CDR3 runs to 14 residues. The CDR3 DNA reads TGTGCCAGTAGTGCCCTTGGCTCCAACTACGAGCAGTACTTC. Translation gives CASSALGSNYEQYF.

The chain recombines TRBV11-2 with TRBJ1-6; TRBD1 matches 10 bases. This CDR3 region has 18 residues. Germline CDR1 reads SGHAT; CDR2 reads FQNNGV. The junction had 8 bases not matched to a gene; V was cut back by 5 bases and J by 1 base. The CDR3 loop is CASSRQGANRSYNSPLHF. The CDR3 DNA reads TGTGCCAGCAGCCGACAGGGGGCTAATAGGTCCTATAATTCACCCCTCCACTTT.

Only a few counts were recorded for this clone. Within the sample, other DNA sequences also encode this same CDR3. The chain recombines TRBV5-5 with TRBJ1-4, with TRBD1 matching over 7 bases. The CDR3 covers 15 residues. The trim removed 3 bases at V and 8 bases at J, leaving 10 bases unmatched. The V gene's germline CDR1 is SGHKS and CDR2 YYEKEE (reference sequence). Written as DNA, the CDR3 is TGTGCCAGCAGCTCCCTGGACAGGCTCGGCGAAAAACTGTTTTTT. Its translation: CASSSLDRLGEKLFF.

V usage is TRBV6-6 and J usage is TRBJ1-2; D is unclear. This CDR3 is 13 amino acids long. Trimming removed 6 bases from V and 0 bases from J, with 8 bases in between. Germline assignment: CDR1 MNHNY and CDR2 SVGAGI (reference sequence). For the CDR3, the DNA is TGTGCCAGCAGCGACAATGCTAACTATGGCTACACCTTC. Its protein product is CASSDNANYGYTF.

The chain combines TRBV6-5 with TRBJ1-5, with D uncertain. Germline CDR1 and CDR2: MNHEY and SVGAGI. The CDR3 totals 13 residues. Deletions cut 2 bases from V and 11 bases from J, with 13 bases between. As DNA, the CDR3 is TGTGCCAGCAGTTACGCTGCTCAGGTGGCCCAGCATTTT. Residues: CASSYAAQVAQHF.